This is a list of T cell receptor beta chains from one sample in a study of CXCR3-negative and CXCR3-positive naive CD8 T cells. Reanalyzing the 5' RACE reads, TCRdb keeps one entry per CDR3 protein, without DNA. Its table lists 150,000 or so distinct CDR3 sequences. The sequenced material came from naive CXCR3+ CD8+ T cells from blood. These receptors came from a human donor in good health. Some clones in this sample may be carry-over from other donors' samples. Both conserved end residues are part of each CDR3.

j_call | cdr3_length | v_call | cdr3_aa
TRBJ2-5 | 14 | TRBV7-9 | CAGGGLADQETQYF
TRBJ2-5 | 17 | TRBV5-1 | CASSPTDSPTGVETQYF
TRBJ2-2 | 15 | TRBV29-1 | CSVETGTGVTGELFF
TRBJ2-7 | 16 | TRBV5-1 | CASRSGAGPLSYEQYF
TRBJ2-5 | 12 | TRBV14 | CASSQGQGTQYF
TRBJ2-3 | 15 | TRBV7-9 | CASSPPLQATDTQYF
TRBJ1-6 | 15 | TRBV5-1 | CASSLEIDGDSPLHF
TRBJ1-5 | 15 | TRBV4-3 | CASSRLWQGEQPQHF
TRBJ2-3 | 16 | TRBV30 | CAWSDHLQLSTDTQYF
TRBJ2-1 | 12 | TRBV7-9 | CASSGLDNEQFF
TRBJ1-1 | 18 | TRBV4-3 | CASSQGGGQGSANTEAFF
TRBJ2-7 | 14 | TRBV7-9 | CASSEPGQAYEQYF
TRBJ2-1 | 14 | TRBV11-2 | CASSLVHTYNEQFF
TRBJ2-7 | 13 | TRBV7-7 | CASSFGSDYEQYF
TRBJ1-1 | 17 | TRBV4-3 | CASSQDRGFLMNTEAFF
TRBJ2-3 | 16 | TRBV12-3/TRBV12-4 | CASSFYGSGSTDTQYF
TRBJ2-5 | 16 | TRBV15 | CATSEGMTGDQETQYF
TRBJ2-7 | 14 | TRBV28 | CASSTLAGDYEQYF
TRBJ2-7 | 13 | TRBV7-8 | CASSFSQGGEQYF
TRBJ2-7 | 16 | TRBV5-6 | CASSPAGTESSYEKYF
TRBJ2-1 | 12 | TRBV20-1 | CSARGTVSEQFF
TRBJ2-7 | 13 | TRBV27 | CASSFTGPYEQYF
TRBJ1-2 | 15 | TRBV27 | CASSLRGAGYYGYTF
TRBJ1-6 | 14 | TRBV7-9 | CASSEGQGTSPLHF
TRBJ2-5 | 13 | TRBV7-9 | CASSIWGDETQYF
TRBJ1-5 | 15 | TRBV3-1 | CASSQEAGRGQPQHF
TRBJ2-1 | 14 | TRBV29-1 | CSVEEAGANNEQFF
TRBJ1-1 | 13 | TRBV12-3/TRBV12-4 | CASSLQGRTEAFF
TRBJ2-3 | 17 | TRBV5-1 | CASSSKTRGTITDTQYF
TRBJ1-1 | 14 | TRBV20-1 | CSAWPSGTPTEAFF
TRBJ2-7 | 15 | TRBV19 | CASSSPRTGTYEQYF
TRBJ2-2 | 12 | TRBV29-1 | CSVERSTGELFF
TRBJ1-2 | 13 | TRBV19 | CASSISRRDGYTF
TRBJ1-5 | 14 | TRBV5-6 | CASSIHSYNQPQHF
TRBJ2-1 | 16 | TRBV20-1 | CSARDLSSGAYNEQFF
TRBJ2-4 | 14 | TRBV28 | CASSFFLAKNIQYF
TRBJ2-1 | 17 | TRBV18 | CASSPPPGTERYNEQFF
TRBJ2-1 | 17 | TRBV7-2 | CASSFVPDRALSNEQFF
TRBJ1-2 | 17 | TRBV7-3 | CASEQVLPAISNYGYTF
TRBJ1-1 | 15 | TRBV5-1 | CASSLVGLANTEAFF
TRBJ2-1 | 15 | TRBV15 | CATTVRRGGFNEQFF
TRBJ2-3 | 18 | TRBV7-2 | CASSFTPGTRWGPDTQYF
TRBJ2-1 | 15 | TRBV29-1 | CSVMGTSGGSNEQFF
TRBJ2-3 | 17 | TRBV7-9 | CASSLGGLDRSTDTQYF
TRBJ2-3 | 18 | TRBV5-1 | CASSLASAGGHRIDTQYF
TRBJ1-1 | 15 | TRBV6-5 | CASSWLGGLNTEAFF
TRBJ2-1 | 17 | TRBV14 | CASSQDLGPSPYNEQFF
TRBJ1-1 | 15 | TRBV27 | CASSLSAAREGGAFF
TRBJ2-2 | 16 | TRBV29-1 | CSVEDPGEWSTGELFF
TRBJ2-7 | 16 | TRBV23-1 | CASSLNRDPLTYEQYF
TRBJ2-7 | 15 | TRBV27 | CASSLSPTGDYEQYF
TRBJ2-7 | 16 | TRBV28 | CASSFRKTSGGFEQYF
TRBJ2-1 | 14 | TRBV29-1 | CSVPWAGLVNEQFF
TRBJ2-1 | 15 | TRBV12-3/TRBV12-4 | CASSFEGFSYNEQFF
TRBJ2-2 | 18 | TRBV7-8 | CASSPTIVGSKNTGELFF